Listed below are T cell receptor beta chains from one sample, sequenced in a study of OX40 agonist ivuxolimab in advanced cancers. Clones were read by immunoSEQ multiplex PCR, and TCRdb kept only the in-frame ones, dropping some. The repertoire holds 43,000 or so clones, with just under 90% as singletons. This specimen was CD4+ or CD8+ T cells sorted from blood, taken in a trial of the OX40 agonist ivuxolimab. The receptors derive from an adult with an advanced solid tumor such as melanoma, head and neck, liver or kidney cancer. Each CDR3 is given with its conserved first and last residue. D genes are given only for firm matches. For some rows the clone size is stated as once, few or many, or as a class when expanded; others skip it.

cdr3_length d_call j_call clone_size v_call cdr3_aa cdr3_nt
14 - TRBJ1-2 - TRBV4-2 CASSQDGPVRAHTF TGTGCCAGCAGCCAAGATGGGCCCGTGAGGGCCCACACCTTC
11 - TRBJ2-7 - TRBV30 CAWSDRGEQYF TGTGCCTGGAGTGATAGGGGCGAGCAGTACTTC
15 TRBD1 TRBJ2-2 - TRBV28 CASSFPGTGTGELFF TGTGCCAGCAGTTTCCCTGGGACAGGCACCGGGGAGCTGTTTTTT
15 - TRBJ2-5 - TRBV18 CASSGRLGGKETQYF TGTGCCAGCTCGGGGCGATTAGGCGGAAAAGAGACCCAGTACTTC
15 TRBD1 TRBJ1-2 - TRBV19 CASKTPDRGGYGYTF TGTGCCAGTAAAACCCCGGACAGGGGAGGCTATGGCTACACCTTC
14 - TRBJ2-7 - TRBV7-2 CASSSYLDPYEQYF TGTGCCAGCAGCTCATACCTAGATCCCTACGAGCAGTACTTC
17 - TRBJ2-4 - TRBV4-2 CASSRGAGASFQNIQYF TGTGCCAGCAGCCGGGGGGCGGGGGCCTCTTTCCAAAACATTCAGTACTTC
20 TRBD2 TRBJ2-3 - TRBV6-4 CASTRPLPYRLAGVTDTQYF TGTGCCAGCACTAGACCCCTCCCCTATCGACTAGCGGGAGTAACAGATACGCAGTATTTT
14 TRBD1 TRBJ1-4 - TRBV7-9 CASSHRDRGEKLFF TGTGCCAGCAGCCACCGGGACAGGGGTGAAAAACTGTTTTTT
15 - TRBJ1-5 few TRBV18 CASSPGGVLGQPQHF TGTGCCAGCTCACCGGGAGGGGTCCTCGGACAGCCCCAGCATTTT
16 TRBD2 TRBJ2-3 - TRBV5-1 CASSLGKTSGTDTQYF TGCGCCAGCAGCTTGGGAAAGACTAGCGGCACAGATACGCAGTATTTT
15 - TRBJ1-3 - TRBV4-1 CASSQEGGVGNTIYF TGCGCCAGCAGCCAAGAAGGGGGGGTTGGAAACACCATATATTTT
13 - TRBJ1-4 - TRBV10-3 CAISESGREKLFF TGTGCCATCAGTGAGTCCGGGCGCGAAAAACTGTTTTTT
16 - TRBJ2-3 - TRBV28 CASSFAGTGYTDTQYF TGTGCCAGCAGTTTCGCCGGGACTGGATACACAGATACGCAGTATTTT
14 - TRBJ2-7 - TRBV2 CASSKDTGSYEQYF TGTGCCAGCAGTAAGGACACCGGCTCCTACGAGCAGTACTTC
15 - TRBJ2-3 - TRBV15 CATENAGGSTDTQYF TGTGCCACCGAAAACGCTGGAGGGAGCACAGATACGCAGTATTTT
12 - TRBJ2-5 - TRBV30 CARGTAQETQYF TGTGCCCGCGGGACAGCACAAGAGACCCAGTACTTC
17 - TRBJ1-1 - TRBV4-2 CASSQDPDRRVNTEAFF TGTGCCAGCAGCCAAGATCCCGACAGGAGGGTGAACACTGAAGCTTTCTTT
11 - TRBJ1-2 - TRBV6-1 CASRASYGYTF TGTGCCAGCAGGGCGTCCTATGGCTACACCTTC
15 - TRBJ2-3 - TRBV5-1 CASSLVGASTDTQYF TGCGCCAGCAGCTTGGTAGGGGCTAGCACAGATACGCAGTATTTT
14 - TRBJ1-1 - TRBV10-3 CAISDPGRNTEAFF TGTGCCATCAGTGACCCTGGGAGGAACACTGAAGCTTTCTTT
16 TRBD1 TRBJ1-2 - TRBV7-2 CASSLDGATGSYGYTF TGTGCCAGCAGCTTAGACGGGGCGACAGGGTCCTATGGCTACACCTTC
16 - TRBJ1-2 - TRBV5-1 CASSPEGRDSDYGYTF TGCGCCAGCAGCCCCGAAGGTAGAGATTCGGACTATGGCTACACCTTC
14 TRBD1 TRBJ1-5 few TRBV2 CASSEQGGNQPQHF TGTGCCAGCAGTGAACAGGGGGGCAATCAGCCCCAGCATTTT
17 - TRBJ2-3 - TRBV7-3 CASSLTLGRADTDTQYF TGTGCCAGCAGCTTAACGCTAGGCAGGGCCGATACAGATACGCAGTATTTT